The 31 T cell receptor beta chains in this list originate from one sample, sequenced in a study of Ad26.COV2.S vaccination and SARS-CoV-2 variants. Specified treatment: about 20 received Ad26.COV2.S at low or high dose, single or two shots; about 5 received placebo; per-sample allocation not given. Samples came from day 63 after the first vaccine or placebo injection. Profiling relied on immunoSEQ multiplex PCR, and the TCRdb table lists in-frame clones only, not all of them. The repertoire has approximately 300,000 clones, just over 85% of them found once; the top ten carry less than 2%. The sequenced sample was peripheral blood, obtained in a trial of Ad26.COV2.S vaccine versus placebo. The receptors were sampled from a person aged 18-65 years who received the Ad26.COV2.S COVID-19 vaccine or a placebo.

The rearrangement uses TRBV12-3 or TRBV12-4 and TRBJ1-2, with TRBD1 as a possible D gene (6 bases). V was shortened by 2 bases and J by 4 bases, with 8 bases between the two germline ends. The CDR3 has 13 residues. This chain's CDR3 is CASSLQQGYGYTF. Written as DNA, the CDR3 is TGTGCCAGCAGTTTACAACAGGGCTATGGCTACACCTTC.

This clone was seen once. The chain recombines TRBV5-5 with TRBJ2-1; possibly TRBD2 for D (5 bases). V was shortened by 2 bases and J by 0 bases, with 12 bases between the two germline ends. This CDR3 is built from 16 residues. The germline CDR1 and CDR2 sequences are SGHKS and YYEKEE (reference sequence). CDR3 in amino acids: CASSLVVSGSYNEQFF. The CDR3 DNA follows: TGTGCCAGCAGCTTAGTCGTGAGCGGCTCCTACAATGAGCAGTTCTTC.

V usage is TRBV5-1 and J usage is TRBJ2-2; D ambiguous. CDR1 SGHRS and CDR2 YFSETQ come from the germline V gene. This CDR3 contains 15 residues. V was pared by 3 bases and J by 5 bases, with 14 bases between. CDR3 in amino acids: CASSSGPVGTGELFF. The CDR3, as DNA: TGCGCCAGCAGCTCTGGGCCCGTTGGGACCGGGGAGCTGTTTTTT.

The sample holds one count of this clone. CDR3 loop: CASSQITDIGNTIYF. The CDR3 DNA follows: TGTGCCAGCAGCCAAATTACAGACATTGGAAACACCATATATTTT. The rearrangement links TRBV14 to TRBJ1-3, with D uncertain. This CDR3 has 15 amino acids. Germline assignment: CDR1 SGHDN and CDR2 FVKESK. Deletions cut 2 bases from V and 3 bases from J, with 11 bases between.

This chain connects TRBV9 to TRBJ2-1, with 7 bases fitting TRBD1. Germline CDR1 SGDLS, CDR2 YYNGEE. V shed 4 bases and J 4 bases; nucleotides not matched to a gene: 11. The length of the CDR3 is 16 residues. CDR3 DNA sequence: TGTGCCAGCAGCCCCCTCCGAGGGGGCACTTACAATGAGCAGTTCTTC. Amino acid sequence: CASSPLRGGTYNEQFF.

The chain carries TRBV6-1 and TRBJ1-1; D ambiguous. Germline CDR1 MNHNS, CDR2 SASEGT. There are 16 residues in the CDR3. V lost 3 bases to trimming and J lost 0 bases, with 14 bases between them. The DNA for the CDR3 is TGTGCCAGCAGTGACCTAATTTCTGTAGTGAACACTGAAGCTTTCTTT. As protein: CASSDLISVVNTEAFF.

This clone has just one count. The V call is TRBV6-4, the J call TRBJ2-2; 8 nucleotides agree with TRBD1. This CDR3 contains 14 residues. Germline values: CDR1 MRHNA, CDR2 SNTAGT. The J segment lost 6 bases and the V segment lost 6 bases, leaving 6 bases of the junction unmatched. Written as DNA, the CDR3 is TGTGCCAGCAGGGTGACAGGGGCTGCCGGGGAGCTGTTTTTT. It codes for CASRVTGAAGELFF.

The chain combines TRBV6-5 with TRBJ1-2; 7 nucleotides agree with TRBD1. CDR1 and CDR2 from the germline V gene are MNHEY and SVGAGI. Trimming at V came to 8 bases and at J to 2 bases, leaving 11 bases not matched to a gene. The CDR3 totals 15 residues. CDR3 amino acids: CASSDPGQKNYGYTF. In nucleotides, the CDR3 is TGTGCCAGCTCCGATCCGGGACAGAAAAACTATGGCTACACCTTC.

The chain joins TRBV6-6 to TRBJ2-1, with a possible D match to TRBD2 (5 bases). Germline CDR1 reads MNHNY; CDR2 reads SVGAGI (reference sequence). Deletions cut 0 bases from V and 0 bases from J, with 9 bases between. The CDR3 length is 16 residues. The CDR3 protein is CASSYSPGGSYNEQFF. The CDR3 DNA sequence: TGTGCCAGCAGTTACTCGCCTGGAGGCTCCTACAATGAGCAGTTCTTC.

This chain connects TRBV5-1 to TRBJ1-4, with 8 bases lining up with TRBD1. The junction had 3 bases not matched to a gene; V was cut back by 0 bases and J by 2 bases. Germline CDR1 and CDR2: SGHRS and YFSETQ. This CDR3 has 16 amino acids. The CDR3 reads CASSLGRQGTNEKLFF. In DNA form, the CDR3 reads TGCGCCAGCAGCTTGGGAAGACAGGGGACTAATGAAAAACTGTTTTTT.

This chain joins TRBV28 and TRBJ1-2, with 7 bases fitting TRBD1. J gave up 5 bases and V 5 bases, and 11 bases lay outside the gene matches. The CDR3 consists of 15 residues. Germline assignment: CDR1 MDHEN and CDR2 SYDVKM. The CDR3 DNA follows: TGTGCCAGCAGTACCACCCAAGGGGGCCCTTATGGCTACACCTTC. Translation gives CASSTTQGGPYGYTF.

This clone was seen only once. The chain uses TRBV5-1 and TRBJ2-2; maybe TRBD2 (5 bases). The CDR3 covers 15 residues. V was pared by 1 base and J by 6 bases, with 13 bases between. Germline V gives CDR1 SGHRS, CDR2 YFSETQ. DNA of the CDR3: TGCGCCAGCAGCTTGTATGCGCGGGCTGCCGGGGAGCTGTTTTTT. Protein sequence: CASSLYARAAGELFF.

The rearrangement links TRBV5-4 to TRBJ2-3; TRBD1 matches at 8 bases. Germline CDR1 SGHNT, CDR2 YYREEE (reference sequence). This CDR3 is built from 18 residues. J gave up 6 bases and V 0 bases, and 15 bases lay outside the gene matches. CDR3 amino acids: CASSLDAALGQGRDTQYF. CDR3 in DNA: TGTGCCAGCAGCTTGGACGCGGCATTAGGACAGGGAAGGGATACGCAGTATTTT.

DNA for the CDR3: TGTGCCATCAGTGCCCCGGGACAGGGGGCGCTTGGGGCCAACGTCCTGACTTTC. Amino acids: CAISAPGQGALGANVLTF. This chain joins TRBV10-3 and TRBJ2-6, with 12 bases lining up with TRBD1. Losses at the gene ends were 4 bases for V and 3 bases for J; bases not matched to a gene: 7. The CDR3 totals 18 residues. Germline-derived CDR1 and CDR2 are ENHRY and SYGVKD.

This chain joins TRBV6-2 or TRBV6-3 and TRBJ1-3, with 9 bases identical to TRBD1. The CDR3 runs 18 residues. V lost 2 bases, J lost 0 bases, and 8 bases stayed unmatched. Germline V CDR1 and CDR2: MNHEY, SVGEGT. The DNA for the CDR3 is TGTGCCAGCAGTTACCCCACGGGACAGGGAGTCTCTGGAAACACCATATATTTT. Translating it yields CASSYPTGQGVSGNTIYF.

This clone was detected once. The chain has TRBV6-5 and TRBJ2-2, with D tentatively TRBD1 or TRBD2 (7 bases each). The germline V gene encodes CDR1 MNHEY and CDR2 SVGAGI. The CDR3 is made up of 16 amino acids. V dropped 2 bases and J dropped 7 bases, with 17 bases sitting between them. The CDR3 bases are TGTGCCAGCAGTTACCGAGCAGGGGGGGGCCTCGGGGAGCTGTTTTTT. As protein: CASSYRAGGGLGELFF.

A word on this clone: This same CDR3 is encoded by further DNA sequences in the sample. The chain links TRBV15 to TRBJ1-2, with D tentatively TRBD1 (5 bases). The CDR3 consists of 12 residues. The germline V gene encodes CDR1 LNHNV and CDR2 YYDKDF (reference sequence). Trimming removed 3 bases at V and 7 bases at J, with 9 bases between. The DNA for the CDR3 is TGTGCCACCAGCAGTGGGGGTCGTGGCTACACCTTC. Translating it yields CATSSGGRGYTF.

This clone was counted only a few times. The chain links TRBV14 to TRBJ1-2; tentatively, D is TRBD1 (6 bases). The CDR3 is 14 residues long. With 5 bases removed from V and 5 bases from J, the gap between germline ends came to 15 bases. The germline V gene encodes CDR1 SGHDN and CDR2 FVKESK. CDR3 sequence: CASSRGATGYGYTF. CDR3 in DNA: TGTGCCAGCAGCAGAGGAGCTACAGGGTATGGCTACACCTTC.

CDR3 region: CASSYHGSTYEQYF. The CDR3 bases are TGTGCCAGCAGCTACCACGGGTCGACCTACGAGCAGTACTTC. The J gene is TRBJ2-7, the V gene TRBV2; D ambiguous. With 6 bases removed from V and 2 bases from J, the gap between germline ends came to 14 bases. Germline-derived CDR1 and CDR2 are SNHLY and FYNNEI. The CDR3 covers 14 residues.

The rearrangement uses TRBV6-1 and TRBJ1-5; the D gene is possibly TRBD1 (6 bases). CDR1 is MNHNS, CDR2 SASEGT, per germline. CDR3 size: 13 residues. The V gene lost 2 bases and the J gene lost 4 bases, with 6 bases spanning the gap. CDR3 protein: CASSETGNQPQHF. CDR3 DNA sequence: TGTGCCAGCAGTGAAACAGGGAATCAGCCCCAGCATTTT.

This rearrangement joins TRBV11-2 to TRBJ1-2; the D gene is possibly TRBD1 (6 bases). This CDR3 spans 14 amino acids. Trimming took off 5 bases at V and 3 bases at J, with 13 bases between the two ends. Germline V CDR1 and CDR2: SGHAT, FQNNGV. The CDR3 spells CASSHATGHYGYTF. The CDR3 nucleotides are TGTGCCAGCAGCCATGCCACAGGGCACTATGGCTACACCTTC. Based on the CDR3 plus reference TRBV11-2 and TRBJ1-2, the full variable domain is EAGVAQSPRYKIIEKRQSVAFWCNPISGHATLYWYQQILGQGPKLLIQFQNNGVVDDSQLPKDRFSAERLKGVDSTLKIQPAKLEDSAVYLCASSHATGHYGYTFGSGTRLTVV.

The V call is TRBV27, the J call TRBJ1-1, with unresolved D. CDR3 length: 16 residues. Between the trimmed V and J ends, which lost 8 bases and 1 base, there was a span of 20 bases. Germline CDR1 MNHEY, CDR2 SMNVEV (reference sequence). The CDR3 is CASQSSPGGKNTEAFF. As DNA, the CDR3 is TGTGCCAGCCAGTCGTCCCCAGGAGGGAAGAACACTGAAGCTTTCTTT.

The chain carries TRBV2 and TRBJ2-2; 8 nucleotides agree with TRBD2. Germline CDR1 SNHLY, CDR2 FYNNEI. V gave up 2 bases and J gave up 4 bases; unmatched junction bases: 6. This CDR3 is 16 amino acids long. This CDR3 reads CASSERRGGLTGELFF. The CDR3 DNA reads as TGTGCCAGCAGTGAACGACGGGGGGGCCTCACCGGGGAGCTGTTTTTT.

V is TRBV25-1 and J is TRBJ1-5; the match to TRBD1 covers 7 bases. J lost 2 bases, V lost 6 bases, and 7 bases had no gene match. Germline CDR1 is MGHDK and CDR2 is SYGVNS. The CDR3 length is 15 residues. The CDR3 reads CASSQTGSGNQPQHF. The CDR3 DNA reads TGTGCCAGCAGCCAGACAGGGTCTGGCAATCAGCCCCAGCATTTT.

This clone has more than one count but fewer than ten. The CDR3 protein is CASSIQGRTEAFF. In nucleotides, the CDR3 is TGTGCCAGTAGTATACAGGGGAGGACTGAAGCTTTCTTT. The chain carries TRBV19 and TRBJ1-1; tentative D call: TRBD1 (6 bases). This CDR3 is built from 13 residues. CDR1 and CDR2 from the germline V gene are LNHDA and SQIVND (reference sequence). V was clipped by 2 bases and J by 5 bases, with 9 bases between them. The whole variable domain, remainder taken from reference TRBV19 and TRBJ1-1, is DGGITQSPKYLFRKEGQNVTLSCEQNLNHDAMYWYRQDPGQGLRLIYYSQIVNDFQKGDIAEGYSVSREKKESFPLTVTSAQKNPTAFYLCASSIQGRTEAFFGQGTRLTVV.

With regard to this clone: Other DNA sequences in this sample translate to the same CDR3. V and J are TRBV20-1 and TRBJ2-3; possibly TRBD1 for D (5 bases). Trimming cost V 2 bases and J 6 bases, with 6 bases left between them. Germline V gene sequence: CDR1 DFQATT, CDR2 SNEGSKA (reference sequence). The CDR3 covers 11 residues. Here the CDR3 reads CSARPGDTQYF. CDR3 nucleotides: TGCAGTGCTAGACCAGGGGATACGCAGTATTTT.

This clone was picked up a small number of times. The chain joins TRBV5-5 to TRBJ2-7; 11 bases fit TRBD1. Germline CDR1 reads SGHKS; CDR2 reads YYEKEE (reference sequence). The CDR3 totals 15 residues. V shed 3 bases, J shed 4 bases, and the junction held 6 bases outside the gene matches. The CDR3 loop is CASSWRDRGMYEQYF. For the CDR3, the DNA is TGTGCCAGCAGCTGGCGGGACAGGGGGATGTACGAGCAGTACTTC.

This chain joins TRBV3-1 (or the pseudogene TRBV3-2) and TRBJ1-1; D unclear. This CDR3 has 14 amino acids. Trimming took 4 bases from V and 1 from J, leaving 10 bases between them. The germline CDR1 and CDR2 sequences are LGHDT and YNNKEL (reference sequence). CDR3 DNA sequence: TGTGCCAGCAGCCCCGGACGGTGGAACACTGAAGCTTTCTTT. It codes for CASSPGRWNTEAFF.

Here the CDR3 DNA reads TGCGCCAGCAGCTTGGCCCCAGGGGATACCTCCTATAATTCACCCCTCCACTTT. This gives the protein CASSLAPGDTSYNSPLHF. The V gene is TRBV5-1, the J gene TRBJ1-6, with a weak D call TRBD1 (6 bases). V was clipped by 0 bases and J by 0 bases, with 13 bases between them. CDR1 and CDR2 from the germline V gene are SGHRS and YFSETQ. The CDR3 consists of 18 residues.

The chain recombines TRBV29-1 with TRBJ1-5, with 7 bases matching TRBD1. This CDR3 has 13 amino acids. The ends lost 6 bases at V and 4 bases at J; junction bases unmatched: 6. Germline V gene data show CDR1 as SQVTM and CDR2 as ANQGSEA. This CDR3 is CSVEQGPNQPQHF. CDR3 bases: TGCAGCGTCGAACAGGGGCCTAATCAGCCCCAGCATTTT.

The V and J genes are TRBV9 and TRBJ2-5; D is unresolved. The CDR3 has 16 amino acids. Germline values: CDR1 SGDLS, CDR2 YYNGEE. Trimming took 0 bases from V and 1 from J, leaving 13 bases between them. Written as DNA, the CDR3 is TGTGCCAGCAGCGTAGCCCCTCGGGCGACCCAAGAGACCCAGTACTTC. This gives the protein CASSVAPRATQETQYF. The whole variable domain, remainder taken from reference TRBV9 and TRBJ2-5, is DSGVTQTPKHLITATGQRVTLRCSPRSGDLSVYWYQQSLDQGLQFLIQYYNGEERAKGNILERFSAQQFPDLHSELNLSSLELGDSALYFCASSVAPRATQETQYFGPGTRLLVL.